This T cell receptor beta chain was profiled in a study of cytomegalovirus exposure and HLA in healthy donors. Study-wide findings and caveats: Among TCR beta chains, those listed as cytomegalovirus-associated numbered about 150. As a later analysis showed, a missense DCLRE1C variant was linked to trimming of TCR beta V- and J-genes. In vitro work confirmed that three CMV-associated chains recognize CMV antigens.

The PCR employed 60 Vbeta primers together with 13 Jbeta primers. The method was immunoSEQ multiplex PCR; TCRdb's version includes in-frame clones alone and lacks a portion of them. This table has under 200,000 clones, approximately 79% appearing once. This clone was observed once. Its matching antigen is unknown. A read error is likely, as this CDR3 ends without the conserved phenylalanine or tryptophan. V was clipped by 9 bases and J by 8 bases; unmatched bases: 5. This CDR3 has 13 amino acids. From germline, CDR1 is ENHRY and CDR2 SYGVKD. Sequenced sample: PBMCs. The TCR sequence derives from a woman between 40 and 50 years old in good health and CMV-seronegative. The chain links TRBV10-3 to TRBJ1-4, with TRBD1 identical over 11 bases. CDR3: CAMPGTGGEKLFV. The CDR3 DNA reads TGTGCCATGCCCGGGACAGGGGGGGAAAAACTGTTTGTT.